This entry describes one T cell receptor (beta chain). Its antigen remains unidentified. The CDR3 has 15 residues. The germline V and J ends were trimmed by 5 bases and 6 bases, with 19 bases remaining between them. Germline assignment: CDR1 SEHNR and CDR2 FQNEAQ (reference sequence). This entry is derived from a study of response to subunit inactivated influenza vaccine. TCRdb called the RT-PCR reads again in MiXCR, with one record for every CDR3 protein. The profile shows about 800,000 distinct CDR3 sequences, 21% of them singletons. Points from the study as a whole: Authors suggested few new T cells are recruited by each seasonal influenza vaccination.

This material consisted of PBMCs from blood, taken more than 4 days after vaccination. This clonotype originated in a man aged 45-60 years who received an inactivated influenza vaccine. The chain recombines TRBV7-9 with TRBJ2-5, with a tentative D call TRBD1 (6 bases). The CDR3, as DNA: TGTGCCAGCAGCCGGGACAACTCAATCCCAAAGACCCAGTACTTC. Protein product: CASSRDNSIPKTQYF.